A selection of T cell receptor beta chains follows, all from one sample in a study of radiotherapy plus CTLA-4 blockade in lung cancer. The repertoire was sequenced with immunoSEQ multiplex PCR; TCRdb's copy has only in-frame clones and lacks some. This table has roughly 48,000 clones, approximately 76% appearing once. This material consisted of peripheral blood, taken from a patient treated with radiotherapy plus ipilimumab. The receptor source for this set is a human donor with non-small cell lung cancer who had stable disease on radiotherapy plus ipilimumab. Each CDR3 is given with its conserved first and last residue. The D gene is left open where the match is weak. Expanded clones are given a class, and other clones once, few, many or no size at all.

cdr3_length j_call clone_size d_call v_call cdr3_aa cdr3_nt
18 TRBJ2-2 medium-sized TRBD2 TRBV12-5 CASGLPSRSGGNTGELFF TGTGCTAGTGGTTTGCCGAGCCGTAGCGGGGGGAACACCGGGGAGCTGTTTTTT
16 TRBJ1-5 few - TRBV4-1 CASSQDLGGSGQPQHF TGCGCCAGCAGCCAAGATTTGGGGGGGTCAGGTCAGCCCCAGCATTTT
15 TRBJ1-4 - - TRBV30 CAWARERLSNEKLFF TGTGCCTGGGCCCGGGAGAGGTTATCTAATGAAAAACTGTTTTTT
12 TRBJ1-1 - - TRBV29-1 CSVGQVNTEAFF TGCAGCGTTGGACAGGTGAACACTGAAGCTTTCTTT
14 TRBJ2-7 once - TRBV5-4 CASSFGGQVYEQYF TGTGCCAGCAGCTTTGGGGGACAAGTATACGAGCAGTACTTC
15 TRBJ2-1 - TRBD2 TRBV7-6 CASSSISGGLGEQFF TGTGCCAGCAGCTCCATTAGCGGGGGCTTAGGAGAGCAGTTCTTC
15 TRBJ1-3 - TRBD1 TRBV28 CASRRPTGSGNTIYF TGTGCCAGCAGGCGCCCGACAGGGTCTGGAAACACCATATATTTT
15 TRBJ2-3 once TRBD2 TRBV9 CASSGSGGAVDTQYF TGTGCCAGCAGCGGGAGCGGGGGGGCGGTAGATACGCAGTATTTT
12 TRBJ2-1 once - TRBV12-5 CASGLNTDEQFF TGTGCTAGTGGTCTCAACACGGACGAGCAGTTCTTC
16 TRBJ2-2 - - TRBV12-5 CASGLATGLGAGELFF TGTGCTAGTGGTTTGGCCACGGGACTGGGGGCCGGGGAGCTGTTTTTT
16 TRBJ2-2 - - TRBV9 CASSVAHLGGTGELFF TGTGCCAGCAGCGTAGCCCATCTTGGGGGCACCGGGGAGCTGTTTTTT
14 TRBJ1-5 few - TRBV19 CASSGGAGNQPQHF TGTGCCAGTAGTGGGGGCGCGGGGAATCAGCCCCAGCATTTT
15 TRBJ1-6 - TRBD1 TRBV19 CASSGSTGSSSPLHF TGTGCCAGTTCAGGATCGACAGGGTCTAGTTCACCCCTCCACTTT
13 TRBJ1-1 once TRBD1 TRBV7-2 CASSLDRGRGAFF TGTGCCAGCAGCCTGGACAGGGGGCGCGGAGCTTTCTTT
15 TRBJ2-5 - - TRBV7-3 CASSLNGRGGETQYF TGTGCCAGCAGCTTAAATGGCAGGGGAGGAGAGACCCAGTACTTC
11 TRBJ1-2 - - TRBV20-1 CSASRDGGYTF TGCAGTGCTAGCCGGGACGGTGGCTACACCTTC
14 TRBJ2-3 - - TRBV9 CASSGTSRGDTQYF TGTGCCAGCAGCGGTACATCTAGGGGAGATACGCAGTATTTT
12 TRBJ2-2 - - TRBV6-5 CASRTGVGELFF TGTGCCAGCAGAACGGGGGTCGGGGAGCTGTTTTTT
13 TRBJ1-2 - - TRBV7-6 CASSSPPNYGYTF TGTGCCAGCAGCTCACCCCCTAACTATGGCTACACCTTC
12 TRBJ1-2 - - TRBV30 CAWKPQGYGYTF TGTGCCTGGAAGCCCCAGGGTTACGGCTACACCTTC
14 TRBJ1-5 few - TRBV7-9 CASSLTGPNQPQHF TGTGCCAGCAGCCTCACGGGGCCAAATCAGCCCCAGCATTTT
14 TRBJ1-2 - TRBD1 TRBV5-1 CASSSYTQGAGYTF TGCGCCAGCAGCTCGTATACGCAGGGGGCTGGCTACACCTTC
15 TRBJ2-2 few - TRBV5-4 CASSLGAGNTGELFF TGTGCCAGCAGCTTGGGAGCCGGGAACACCGGGGAGCTGTTTTTT
15 TRBJ1-4 - - TRBV5-1 CASSTRDTGNEKLFF TGCGCCAGCAGCACCCGGGACACCGGTAATGAAAAACTGTTTTTT
15 TRBJ1-2 - TRBD1 TRBV2 CASSEGGQGYDGYTF TGTGCCAGCAGTGAAGGGGGACAGGGCTACGATGGCTACACCTTC
15 TRBJ1-6 once TRBD1 TRBV6-5 CASSSWTGVDSPLHF TGTGCCAGCAGTTCCTGGACAGGGGTTGATTCACCCCTCCACTTT
15 TRBJ2-5 once - TRBV5-1 CASSLSVPSGETQYF TGCGCCAGCAGCTTGAGTGTCCCGTCGGGGGAGACCCAGTACTTC
13 TRBJ1-2 - - TRBV30 CACPLSTVYGYTF TGTGCCTGCCCCCTATCGACGGTCTATGGCTACACCTTC
14 TRBJ2-5 - - TRBV19 CASSSPGRQETQYF TGTGCCAGTAGTAGCCCCGGCAGACAAGAGACCCAGTACTTC
18 TRBJ1-4 - - TRBV18 CASSPEEGSVRTNEKLFF TGTGCCAGCTCACCAGAGGAGGGGTCGGTGAGAACTAATGAAAAACTGTTTTTT
13 TRBJ2-5 - - TRBV19 CATSGADQETQYF TGTGCCACTTCTGGGGCGGACCAAGAGACCCAGTACTTC
15 TRBJ1-6 - - TRBV7-3 CASSEREQGNSPLHF TGTGCCAGCAGCGAGAGGGAGCAGGGGAATTCACCCCTCCACTTT
15 TRBJ1-6 - - TRBV10-3 CATIGVRDDNSPLHF TGTGCCACCATAGGGGTAAGAGATGATAATTCACCCCTCCACTTT
14 TRBJ1-5 few - TRBV6-5 CASSLTSSNQPQHF TGTGCCAGCAGCCTAACTAGTAGCAATCAGCCCCAGCATTTT
16 TRBJ1-5 - TRBD1 TRBV13 CASSLGGGRSNQPQHF TGTGCCAGCAGCTTAGGAGGGGGCAGGAGCAATCAGCCCCAGCATTTT
15 TRBJ2-1 - - TRBV11-2 CASSLDPGPGVEQFF TGTGCCAGCAGCTTAGATCCCGGGCCCGGCGTTGAGCAGTTCTTC
18 TRBJ1-1 few TRBD1 TRBV5-4 CASSQDWQGAYMNTEAFF TGTGCCAGCAGCCAAGATTGGCAGGGGGCTTACATGAACACTGAAGCTTTCTTT
15 TRBJ2-5 once TRBD2 TRBV30 CAWSVLKGEGETQYF TGTGCCTGGAGTGTGTTGAAAGGGGAGGGGGAGACCCAGTACTTC
14 TRBJ1-4 - - TRBV7-2 CASRSGGASEKLFF TGTGCCAGCAGATCGGGCGGGGCTTCGGAAAAACTGTTTTTT
15 TRBJ2-3 - - TRBV27 CASSSRGFRTDTQYF TGTGCCAGCAGTTCCCGGGGGTTCCGCACAGATACGCAGTATTTT
15 TRBJ1-2 - - TRBV18 CASSPGGLYNYGYTF TGTGCCAGCTCACCAGGGGGGCTGTATAACTATGGCTACACCTTC
14 TRBJ2-7 - - TRBV7-6 CASSLPLQGNEQYF TGTGCCAGCAGTCTTCCTCTACAGGGAAACGAGCAGTACTTC
14 TRBJ2-1 - - TRBV19 CASSIPYRANEQFF TGTGCCAGTAGTATCCCCTACCGGGCCAATGAGCAGTTCTTC
15 TRBJ2-3 - TRBD2 TRBV6-4 CASSLSAGGTDTQYF TGTGCCAGCAGTCTTTCGGCGGGGGGCACAGATACGCAGTATTTT
16 TRBJ1-6 - TRBD1 TRBV7-9 CASTLDRVLPNSPLHF TGTGCCAGCACCTTAGACAGGGTCCTTCCTAATTCACCCCTCCACTTT
13 TRBJ1-1 few - TRBV10-1 CASSESENTEAFF TGCGCCAGCAGTGAGTCAGAGAACACTGAAGCTTTCTTT
15 TRBJ1-2 few - TRBV28 CASSLGGAGDYGYTF TGTGCCAGCAGTTTAGGCGGCGCGGGGGACTATGGCTACACCTTC
16 TRBJ2-7 - - TRBV9 CASSVGPGQGGDEQYF TGTGCCAGCAGCGTAGGGCCCGGACAGGGAGGGGACGAGCAGTACTTC
14 TRBJ1-2 - - TRBV6-1 CASSLLGQGNGYTF TGTGCCAGCAGCCTACTTGGACAAGGCAATGGCTACACCTTC
14 TRBJ1-4 few TRBD1 TRBV18 CASSRDRGNEKLFF TGTGCCAGCTCGAGGGACAGGGGGAATGAAAAACTGTTTTTT